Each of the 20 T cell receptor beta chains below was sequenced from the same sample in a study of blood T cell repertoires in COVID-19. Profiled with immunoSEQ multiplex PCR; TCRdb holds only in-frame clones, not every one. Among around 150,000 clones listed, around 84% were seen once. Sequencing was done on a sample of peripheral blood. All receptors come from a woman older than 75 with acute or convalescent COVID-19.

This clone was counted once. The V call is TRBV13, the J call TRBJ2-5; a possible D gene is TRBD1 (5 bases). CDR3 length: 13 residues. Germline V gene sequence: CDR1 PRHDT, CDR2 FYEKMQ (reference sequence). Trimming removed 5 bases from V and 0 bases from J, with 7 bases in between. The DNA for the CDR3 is TGTGCCAGCAGCCACAGGAACCAAGAGACCCAGTACTTC. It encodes CASSHRNQETQYF.

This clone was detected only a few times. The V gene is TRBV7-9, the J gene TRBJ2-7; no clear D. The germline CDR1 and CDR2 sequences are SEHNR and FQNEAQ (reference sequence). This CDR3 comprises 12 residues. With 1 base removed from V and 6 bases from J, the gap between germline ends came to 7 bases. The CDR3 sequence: CASSLVAREQYF. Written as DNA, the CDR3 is TGTGCCAGCAGCTTAGTAGCACGCGAGCAGTACTTC.

The CDR3: CASSPGHGETQYF. CDR3 DNA sequence: TGTGCCAGCAGTCCAGGACACGGAGAGACCCAGTACTTC. The chain links TRBV28 to TRBJ2-5, with D possibly TRBD1 on 5 matching bases. Trimming took off 5 bases at V and 4 bases at J, with 11 bases between the two ends. Per germline, CDR1 MDHEN and CDR2 SYDVKM. CDR3 length: 13 amino acids.

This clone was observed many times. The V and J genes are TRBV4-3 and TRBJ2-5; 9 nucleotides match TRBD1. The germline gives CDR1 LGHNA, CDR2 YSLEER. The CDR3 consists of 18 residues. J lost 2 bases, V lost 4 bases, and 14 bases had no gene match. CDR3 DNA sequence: TGCGCCAGCAGCCCCGCCGGAGGGACAGGGAAAATGCAAGAGACCCAGTACTTC. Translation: CASSPAGGTGKMQETQYF.

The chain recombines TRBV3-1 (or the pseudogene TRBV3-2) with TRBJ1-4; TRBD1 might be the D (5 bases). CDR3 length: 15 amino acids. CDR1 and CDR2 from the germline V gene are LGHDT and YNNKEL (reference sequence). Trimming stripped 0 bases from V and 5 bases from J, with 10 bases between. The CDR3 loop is CASSQEAGRNEKLFF. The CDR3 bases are TGTGCCAGCAGCCAAGAGGCAGGGAGGAATGAAAAACTGTTTTTT.

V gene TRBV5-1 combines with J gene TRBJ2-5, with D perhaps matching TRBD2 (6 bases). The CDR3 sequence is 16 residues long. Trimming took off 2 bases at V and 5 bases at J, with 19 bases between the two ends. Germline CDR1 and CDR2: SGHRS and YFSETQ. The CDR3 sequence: CASSFTLGGMEETQYF. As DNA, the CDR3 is TGCGCCAGCAGCTTCACCCTGGGGGGAATGGAGGAGACCCAGTACTTC.

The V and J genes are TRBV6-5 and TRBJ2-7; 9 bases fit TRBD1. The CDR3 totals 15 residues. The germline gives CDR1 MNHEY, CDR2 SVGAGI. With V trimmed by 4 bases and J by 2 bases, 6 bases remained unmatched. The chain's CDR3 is CASSSPGQGTYEQYF. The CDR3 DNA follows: TGTGCCAGCAGTTCTCCGGGACAGGGAACCTACGAGCAGTACTTC.

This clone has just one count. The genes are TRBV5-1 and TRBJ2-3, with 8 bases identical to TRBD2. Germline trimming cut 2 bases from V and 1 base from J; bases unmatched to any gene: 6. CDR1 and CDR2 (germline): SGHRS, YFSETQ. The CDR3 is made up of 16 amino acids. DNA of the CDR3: TGCGCCAGCAGCTTTGGTAGCGGGACCGGCACAGATACGCAGTATTTT. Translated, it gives CASSFGSGTGTDTQYF.

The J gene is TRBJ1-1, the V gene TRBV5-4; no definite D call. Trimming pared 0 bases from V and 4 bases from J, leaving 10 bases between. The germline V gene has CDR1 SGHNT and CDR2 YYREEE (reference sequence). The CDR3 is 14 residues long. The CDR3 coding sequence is TGTGCCAGCAGCTTGGCCGGGAGGACCACTGAAGCTTTCTTT. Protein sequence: CASSLAGRTTEAFF.

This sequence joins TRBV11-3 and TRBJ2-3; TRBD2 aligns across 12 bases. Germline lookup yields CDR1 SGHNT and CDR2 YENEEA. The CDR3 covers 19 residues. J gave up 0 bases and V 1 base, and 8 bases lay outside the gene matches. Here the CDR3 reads CASSLASGGANYSTDTQYF. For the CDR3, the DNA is TGTGCCAGCAGCTTAGCTAGCGGGGGGGCCAATTATAGCACAGATACGCAGTATTTT.

The CDR3, as DNA: TGTGCCAGCAGCTTAGAGGCTCAGGGGCGAGACACCATATATTTT. Amino acid sequence: CASSLEAQGRDTIYF. The rearrangement links TRBV7-9 to TRBJ1-3, with D perhaps TRBD1 (6 bases). Trimming took off 1 base at V and 8 bases at J, with 15 bases between the two ends. Germline lookup yields CDR1 SEHNR and CDR2 FQNEAQ (reference sequence). There are 15 residues in the CDR3.

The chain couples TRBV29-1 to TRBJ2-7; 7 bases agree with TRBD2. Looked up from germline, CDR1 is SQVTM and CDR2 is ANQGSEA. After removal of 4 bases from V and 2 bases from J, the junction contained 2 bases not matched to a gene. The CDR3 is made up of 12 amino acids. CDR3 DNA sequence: TGCAGCGTTGGGGAGGGCCCCTACGAGCAGTACTTC. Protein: CSVGEGPYEQYF.

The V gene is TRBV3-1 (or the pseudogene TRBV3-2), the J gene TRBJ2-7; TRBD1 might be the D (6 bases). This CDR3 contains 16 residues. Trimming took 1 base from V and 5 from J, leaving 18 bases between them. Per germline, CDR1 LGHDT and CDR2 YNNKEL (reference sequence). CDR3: CASSQVDQGYQDEQYF. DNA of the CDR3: TGTGCCAGCAGCCAAGTCGACCAGGGGTACCAAGACGAGCAGTACTTC.

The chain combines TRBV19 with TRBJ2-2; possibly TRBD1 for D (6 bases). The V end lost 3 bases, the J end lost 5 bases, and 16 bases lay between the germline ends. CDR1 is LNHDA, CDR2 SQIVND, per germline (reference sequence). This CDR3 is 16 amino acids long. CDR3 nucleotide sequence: TGTGCCAGTAGTATCGGAGTGAGGGGGAAGACCGGGGAGCTGTTTTTT. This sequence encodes CASSIGVRGKTGELFF. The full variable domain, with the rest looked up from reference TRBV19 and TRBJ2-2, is DGGITQSPKYLFRKEGQNVTLSCEQNLNHDAMYWYRQDPGQGLRLIYYSQIVNDFQKGDIAEGYSVSREKKESFPLTVTSAQKNPTAFYLCASSIGVRGKTGELFFGEGSRLTVL.

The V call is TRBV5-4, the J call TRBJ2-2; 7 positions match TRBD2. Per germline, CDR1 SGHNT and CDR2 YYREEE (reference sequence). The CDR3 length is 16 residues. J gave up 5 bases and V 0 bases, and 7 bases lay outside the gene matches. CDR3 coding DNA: TGTGCCAGCAGCTTGGGGGAGGGAACGAGAACCGGGGAGCTGTTTTTT. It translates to CASSLGEGTRTGELFF.

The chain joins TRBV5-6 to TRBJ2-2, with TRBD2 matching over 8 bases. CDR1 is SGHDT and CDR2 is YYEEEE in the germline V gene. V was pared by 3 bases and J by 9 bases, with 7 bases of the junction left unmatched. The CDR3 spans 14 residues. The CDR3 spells CASSSVGGRRELFF. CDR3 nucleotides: TGTGCCAGCAGCTCGGTCGGCGGGAGGAGGGAGCTGTTTTTT.

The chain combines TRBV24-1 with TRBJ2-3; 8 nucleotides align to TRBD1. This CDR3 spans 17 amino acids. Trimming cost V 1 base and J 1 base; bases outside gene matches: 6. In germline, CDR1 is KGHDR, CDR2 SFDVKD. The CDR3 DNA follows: TGTGCCACCAGTGATTTTGGACAGGGCATACGCACAGATACGCAGTATTTT. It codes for CATSDFGQGIRTDTQYF.

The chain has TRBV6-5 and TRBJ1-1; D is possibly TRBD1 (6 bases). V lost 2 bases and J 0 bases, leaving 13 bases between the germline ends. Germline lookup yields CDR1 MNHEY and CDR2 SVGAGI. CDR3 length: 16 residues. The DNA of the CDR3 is TGTGCCAGCAGTTACGCTGGGGGCAGTTTGAACACTGAAGCTTTCTTT. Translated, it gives CASSYAGGSLNTEAFF.

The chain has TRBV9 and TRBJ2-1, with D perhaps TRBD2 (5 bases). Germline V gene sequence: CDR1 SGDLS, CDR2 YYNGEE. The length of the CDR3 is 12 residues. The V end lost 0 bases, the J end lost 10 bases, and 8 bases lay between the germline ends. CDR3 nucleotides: TGTGCCAGCAGCGTAGGAGGGTACGAGCAGTTCTTC. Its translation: CASSVGGYEQFF.

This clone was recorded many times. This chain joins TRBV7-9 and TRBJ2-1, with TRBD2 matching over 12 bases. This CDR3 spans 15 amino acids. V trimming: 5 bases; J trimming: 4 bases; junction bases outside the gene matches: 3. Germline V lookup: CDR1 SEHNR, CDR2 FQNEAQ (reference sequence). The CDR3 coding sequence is TGTGCCAGCAGCAGACTAGCGGGAGCGTACAATGAGCAGTTCTTC. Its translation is CASSRLAGAYNEQFF.